These 25 T cell receptor beta chains were sequenced from one sample in a study of OX40 agonist ivuxolimab in advanced cancers. Libraries were prepared by immunoSEQ multiplex PCR; TCRdb keeps only in-frame clonotypes and omits some of them. Among approximately 66,000 clones listed, around four fifths were seen once. Specimen: CD4+ or CD8+ T cells sorted from blood, collected in a trial of the OX40 agonist ivuxolimab. Receptors were obtained from an adult with an advanced solid tumor such as melanoma, head and neck, liver or kidney cancer.

The gene calls are TRBV6-5 and TRBJ1-3, with TRBD1 identical over 9 bases. Looked up from germline, CDR1 is MNHEY and CDR2 is SVGAGI. CDR3 length equals 15 residues. V dropped 10 bases and J dropped 4; count of bases not matched to a gene: 11. The CDR3 reads CATRPQGAAGNTIYF. The CDR3 DNA follows: TGTGCCACCCGCCCACAGGGGGCGGCGGGAAACACCATATATTTT.

This chain joins TRBV5-1 and TRBJ2-7; D may correspond to TRBD1 or TRBD2 (5 bases each). In germline, CDR1 is SGHRS, CDR2 YFSETQ. The CDR3 length is 14 residues. V was shortened by 4 bases and J by 5 bases, with 16 bases between the two germline ends. DNA of the CDR3: TGCGCCAGCAGCCCGGCAAGGATGGGGGACGAGCAGTACTTC. This translates into CASSPARMGDEQYF.

The rearrangement uses TRBV29-1 and TRBJ2-7; no clear D gene. Germline V lookup: CDR1 SQVTM, CDR2 ANQGSEA. The CDR3 runs to 12 residues. V was trimmed by 4 bases and J by 4 bases, leaving 11 bases between them. CDR3 sequence (DNA): TGCAGCGTTGTATCTGCCGAGTACGAGCAGTACTTC. This encodes CSVVSAEYEQYF.

The chain links TRBV7-9 to TRBJ2-3; D possibly matches TRBD1 or TRBD2 (5 bases each). CDR1 is SEHNR, CDR2 FQNEAQ, per germline (reference sequence). Trimming took 5 bases from V and 6 from J, leaving 15 bases between them. This CDR3 is built from 14 residues. The CDR3, as DNA: TGTGCCAGCAGCGCGGGTGGGGCTTGGGATACGCAGTATTTT. Its protein product is CASSAGGAWDTQYF. The full variable domain, with the rest looked up from reference TRBV7-9 and TRBJ2-3, is DTGVSQNPRHKITKRGQNVTFRCDPISEHNRLYWYRQTLGQGPEFLTYFQNEAQLEKSRLLSDRFSAERPKGSFSTLEIQRTEQGDSAMYLCASSAGGAWDTQYFGPGTRLTVL.

This clone was picked up one time. The genes are TRBV5-1 and TRBJ1-5; D not resolved. The CDR3 length is 18 residues. V was pared by 4 bases and J by 0 bases, with 20 bases between. CDR1 is SGHRS, CDR2 YFSETQ, per germline. The CDR3 loop reads CASSRPRMWGYSNQPQHF. The CDR3 bases are TGCGCCAGCAGCCGTCCACGGATGTGGGGATATAGCAATCAGCCCCAGCATTTT.

This clone was picked up a small number of times. The chain recombines TRBV7-2 with TRBJ2-7; maybe TRBD1 (6 bases). The CDR3 loop spans 15 amino acids. Trimming stripped 1 base from V and 6 bases from J, with 16 bases between. CDR1 and CDR2 from the germline V gene are SGHTA and FQGNSA. CDR3 residues: CASSLGGGTTSEQYF. The CDR3 bases are TGTGCCAGCAGCTTAGGAGGTGGGACAACGTCCGAGCAGTACTTC.

The V gene is TRBV7-8, the J gene TRBJ1-2, with D uncertain. Germline V CDR1 and CDR2: SGHVS, FQNEAQ. The germline V and J ends were trimmed by 5 bases and 8 bases, with 21 bases remaining between them. The CDR3 is 15 residues long. This chain's CDR3 is CASSEQPRSRGGYTF. CDR3 DNA: TGTGCCAGCAGCGAACAGCCCCGGTCCCGAGGAGGCTACACCTTC.

The chain couples TRBV28 to TRBJ2-6; 9 bases align to TRBD1. V was clipped by 9 bases and J by 3 bases; unmatched bases: 12. Per germline, CDR1 MDHEN and CDR2 SYDVKM. This CDR3 is 17 amino acids long. Here the CDR3 reads CASLEGQGLFGANVLTF. In DNA, the CDR3 is TGTGCCAGTCTCGAAGGACAGGGGTTGTTTGGGGCCAACGTCCTGACTTTC.

The chain joins TRBV7-2 to TRBJ2-4; D is unclear. This CDR3 is 12 amino acids long. V was trimmed by 5 bases and J by 8 bases, leaving 10 bases between them. Per the germline V gene, CDR1 is SGHTA and CDR2 is FQGNSA. The CDR3 DNA sequence: TGTGCCAGCAGCGTGGCCTCAGACATTCAGTACTTC. This gives the protein CASSVASDIQYF.

The rearrangement links TRBV7-6 to TRBJ2-7; a weak D match, TRBD1 (6 bases). Germline CDR1 reads SGHVS; CDR2 reads FNYEAQ. The CDR3 is 15 amino acids. V was clipped by 4 bases and J by 3 bases, with 16 bases between them. DNA of the CDR3: TGTGCCAGCAGCTCACAAGTACAGGGCATCTACGAGCAGTACTTC. It yields the protein CASSSQVQGIYEQYF. Based on the CDR3 plus reference TRBV7-6 and TRBJ2-7, the full variable domain is GAGVSQSPRYKVTKRGQDVALRCDPISGHVSLYWYRQALGQGPEFLTYFNYEAQQDKSGLPNDRFSAERPEGSISTLTIQRTEQRDSAMYRCASSSQVQGIYEQYFGPGTRLTVT.

The V gene is TRBV6-1, the J gene TRBJ1-1; perhaps TRBD1 as D (5 bases). Deletions cut 5 bases from V and 3 bases from J, with 10 bases between. The CDR3 spans 13 residues. The germline CDR1 and CDR2 sequences are MNHNS and SASEGT. The CDR3 nucleotides read TGTGCCAGCAGTCGACAGACATACACTGAAGCTTTCTTT. It specifies CASSRQTYTEAFF.

The CDR3 loop reads CASSYSAMGGIRTQYF. The CDR3 DNA sequence: TGTGCCAGCAGTTACTCGGCGATGGGGGGCATTAGGACCCAGTACTTC. The rearrangement links TRBV6-5 to TRBJ2-5; D might be TRBD1 or TRBD2, each matching 6 bases. This CDR3 spans 16 amino acids. The germline V and J ends were trimmed by 0 bases and 7 bases, with 18 bases remaining between them. Germline CDR1 MNHEY, CDR2 SVGAGI.

The chain employs TRBV9 and TRBJ2-5; 7 bases are shared with TRBD2. Germline values: CDR1 SGDLS, CDR2 YYNGEE. This CDR3 spans 14 amino acids. With 4 bases clipped from V and 2 bases from J, the junction kept 5 bases outside the gene matches. CDR3 nucleotide sequence: TGTGCCAGCAGCTTAGGACTAGAACAAGAGACCCAGTACTTC. It encodes CASSLGLEQETQYF.

The chain uses TRBV28 and TRBJ2-2; 9 bases are a match to TRBD1. CDR3 length: 14 residues. V lost 5 bases to trimming and J lost 6 bases; unmatched junction nucleotides: 4. Germline assignment: CDR1 MDHEN and CDR2 SYDVKM. Here the CDR3 reads CASSIQGAAGELFF. The CDR3 nucleotides read TGTGCCAGCAGTATACAGGGGGCCGCCGGGGAGCTGTTTTTT.

This clone was recorded only once. The sample holds other DNA sequences that translate to the same CDR3. The chain recombines TRBV6-5 with TRBJ1-2; a possible D gene is TRBD1 (6 bases). The length of the CDR3 is 13 residues. Germline V CDR1 and CDR2: MNHEY, SVGAGI. Trimming pared 6 bases from V and 2 bases from J, leaving 10 bases between. The CDR3 here is CASRPTGNYGYTF. In nucleotides, the CDR3 is TGTGCCAGCAGACCTACAGGGAACTATGGCTACACCTTC.

The chain carries TRBV19 and TRBJ1-5; no clear D. The V gene lost 11 bases and the J gene lost 2 bases, with 19 bases spanning the gap. Germline-derived CDR1 and CDR2 are LNHDA and SQIVND (reference sequence). The CDR3 spans 15 residues. CDR3 residues: CACHKGPVGNQPQHF. The CDR3 coding sequence is TGTGCCTGCCACAAAGGCCCGGTGGGCAATCAGCCCCAGCATTTT.

This clone was observed a single time. This rearrangement joins TRBV6-1 to TRBJ2-7, with TRBD1 matching 9 bases. There are 13 residues in the CDR3. CDR1 is MNHNS and CDR2 is SASEGT in the germline V gene. J was trimmed by 5 bases and V by 6 bases; bases with no gene match: 5. Here the CDR3 reads CASRGDREHEQYF. In DNA, the CDR3 is TGTGCCAGCAGGGGGGACAGGGAGCACGAGCAGTACTTC.

This rearrangement joins TRBV11-2 to TRBJ2-7; D might be TRBD1 (5 bases). The CDR3 has 15 amino acids. The germline gives CDR1 SGHAT, CDR2 FQNNGV. Trimming removed 5 bases from V and 1 base from J, with 15 bases in between. CDR3 bases: TGTGCCAGCAGCGTTCCAGGGATCTTATCCTACGAGCAGTACTTC. The encoded protein is CASSVPGILSYEQYF.

The chain recombines TRBV28 with TRBJ2-2; TRBD1 might be the D (7 bases). The CDR3 consists of 14 residues. V was cut by 2 bases and J by 6 bases, with 10 bases left in between. Per the germline V gene, CDR1 is MDHEN and CDR2 is SYDVKM. The CDR3 DNA reads TGTGCCAGCAGTTTAGGAGGGACAGCCGGGGAGCTGTTTTTT. This translates into CASSLGGTAGELFF.

V is TRBV5-4 and J is TRBJ1-5, with 8 bases that match TRBD1. V gave up 0 bases and J gave up 5 bases; unmatched junction bases: 4. Germline CDR1 reads SGHNT; CDR2 reads YYREEE (reference sequence). The CDR3 has 15 amino acids. CDR3 protein: CASSLETGGHQPQHF. The CDR3 DNA reads TGTGCCAGCAGCTTGGAAACAGGGGGGCATCAGCCCCAGCATTTT.

CDR3 nucleotides: TGTGCCAGCTCACCGATTAGCGGGGTTCTCTCTTACGAGCAGTACTTC. Translation: CASSPISGVLSYEQYF. The V gene is TRBV18, the J gene TRBJ2-7; TRBD2 matches 8 bases. V dropped 3 bases and J dropped 4; count of bases not matched to a gene: 11. The CDR3 totals 16 residues. Germline assignment: CDR1 KGHSH and CDR2 LQKENI.

This chain joins TRBV5-1 and TRBJ2-1, with 11 bases lining up with TRBD2. CDR1 and CDR2 (germline): SGHRS, YFSETQ. With V trimmed by 4 bases and J by 4 bases, 10 bases remained unmatched. CDR3 length equals 17 residues. In DNA form, the CDR3 reads TGCGCCAGCAGCCTTGAACGAACTAGCGGGGGATACAATGAGCAGTTCTTC. Encoded protein: CASSLERTSGGYNEQFF.

This clone was picked up one time. The genes are TRBV2 and TRBJ1-2, with 8 positions matching TRBD1. The ends lost 7 bases at V and 7 bases at J; junction bases unmatched: 8. Germline values: CDR1 SNHLY, CDR2 FYNNEI. The CDR3 is 13 amino acids. The DNA of the CDR3 is TGTGCCAGCAAACCGGGACAGGCCTCTGGCTACACCTTC. It codes for CASKPGQASGYTF.

This chain connects TRBV25-1 to TRBJ1-3, with 8 bases identical to TRBD1. The V segment lost 4 bases and the J segment 6 bases; nucleotides outside the gene matches: 8. Looked up from germline, CDR1 is MGHDK and CDR2 is SYGVNS. The CDR3 totals 15 residues. CDR3: CASSARGRKENTIYF. The CDR3 coding sequence is TGTGCCAGCAGTGCCAGGGGGCGTAAGGAAAACACCATATATTTT.

This chain uses TRBV5-1 with TRBJ2-6, with D perhaps TRBD1 (5 bases). The CDR3 totals 15 residues. The germline V and J ends were trimmed by 3 bases and 0 bases, with 7 bases remaining between them. Germline assignment: CDR1 SGHRS and CDR2 YFSETQ. CDR3 sequence (DNA): TGCGCCAGCAGCTCAGGGTACTCTGGGGCCAACGTCCTGACTTTC. Translating gives CASSSGYSGANVLTF.